The rows below give T cell receptor beta chains drawn from one sample of a study of metastatic and nonmetastatic thyroid tumors. MiXCR reprocessed the PCR reads for TCRdb. The sample lists roughly 70,000 clones; roughly 18% were seen once. The specimen sequenced was blood. All receptors derive from a female donor with papillary thyroid cancer or a benign thyroid nodule (not recorded which). Some clones in this sample may be carry-over from other donors' samples. CDR3s include the opening cysteine and the closing phenylalanine or tryptophan. The D gene is left open where the match is weak. Some rows mark clone size as missing; the rest say once, few, many or name a class of expanded clone.

J gene,D gene,clone size,V gene,CDR3 length,CDR3 protein,CDR3 DNA
TRBJ2-1,.,many,TRBV27,17,CASSFYSGPLSYNEQFF,TGTGCCAGCAGTTTTTACAGCGGGCCCCTCTCCTACAATGAGCAGTTCTTC
TRBJ2-1,.,many,TRBV5-5,16,CASSFLGAVIYNEQFF,TGTGCCAGCAGCTTCTTAGGAGCGGTTATTTACAATGAGCAGTTCTTC
TRBJ2-5,.,.,TRBV30,13,CAWSVYVEETQYF,TGTGCCTGGAGTGTTTACGTCGAAGAGACCCAGTACTTC
TRBJ2-1,TRBD2,many,TRBV7-3,18,CASSLKILAGGPGNEQFF,TGTGCCAGCAGCTTAAAGATTCTAGCGGGAGGGCCGGGCAATGAGCAGTTCTTC
TRBJ1-3,TRBD1,.,TRBV20-1,16,CSARDPRTGGFDTIYF,TGCAGTGCTAGAGACCCACGGACAGGGGGCTTCGACACCATATATTTT
TRBJ2-1,.,.,TRBV7-3,14,CASSLSGNHNEQFF,TGTGCCAGCAGCTTATCAGGGAATCACAATGAGCAGTTCTTC
TRBJ1-2,.,once,TRBV4-1,16,CASSQGMDNSIYGYTF,TGCGCCAGCAGCCAAGGGATGGACAATTCCATCTATGGCTACACCTTC
TRBJ2-1,.,many,TRBV7-8,14,CASSLYSREYEQFF,TGTGCCAGCAGCTTATACTCCAGGGAGTATGAGCAGTTCTTC
TRBJ1-1,.,many,TRBV10-1,13,CASSGQRDTEAFF,TGCGCCAGCAGCGGACAGAGGGACACTGAAGCTTTCTTT
TRBJ2-7,TRBD1,.,TRBV20-1,15,CSASRMTGASYEQYF,TGCAGTGCTAGTAGGATGACAGGGGCTTCCTACGAGCAGTACTTC
TRBJ1-2,TRBD1,many,TRBV20-1,13,CSASKTGMDGYTF,TGCAGTGCTTCAAAGACAGGGATGGACGGCTACACCTTC
TRBJ2-7,.,.,TRBV5-1,12,CASSYRADEQYF,TGCGCCAGCAGTTACAGGGCGGACGAGCAGTACTTC
TRBJ2-1,.,.,TRBV12-3/TRBV12-4,16,CASSFRAGSSYNEQFF,TGTGCCAGCAGTTTCAGGGCAGGGAGCTCCTACAATGAGCAGTTCTTC
TRBJ2-2,TRBD1,.,TRBV11-2,15,CASRYRTGSTGELFF,TGTGCCAGCAGATATAGGACAGGGTCCACCGGGGAGCTGTTTTTT
TRBJ2-3,TRBD2,many,TRBV5-1,16,CASSLASGSGSDTQYF,TGCGCCAGCAGCTTGGCTAGCGGGAGTGGGTCAGATACGCAGTATTTT
TRBJ2-7,.,.,TRBV6-2/TRBV6-3,13,CASSWGPYYEQYF,TGTGCCAGCAGCTGGGGGCCTTACTACGAGCAGTACTTC
TRBJ1-1,TRBD1,many,TRBV28,20,CASSFWTAPQGGRMNTEAFF,TGTGCCAGCAGTTTCTGGACAGCCCCACAGGGGGGGCGCATGAACACTGAAGCTTTCTTT
TRBJ2-3,.,many,TRBV30,13,CAWSVVFKDTQYF,TGTGCCTGGAGCGTGGTCTTTAAGGATACGCAGTATTTT
TRBJ1-1,.,few,TRBV12-3/TRBV12-4,14,CASSPLTGNTEAFF,TGTGCCAGCAGTCCACTCACAGGGAACACTGAAGCTTTCTTT
TRBJ1-2,.,many,TRBV10-3,15,CAISAGYGAIYGYTF,TGTGCCATCAGTGCCGGATATGGGGCCATCTATGGCTACACCTTC
TRBJ1-3,TRBD1,many,TRBV6-1,16,CAGLRDRVPGGNTIYF,TGTGCCGGCCTAAGGGACAGAGTCCCGGGTGGAAACACCATATATTTT
TRBJ2-7,TRBD2,many,TRBV2,16,CASSEALGLAGWEQYF,TGTGCCAGCAGTGAAGCGCTTGGACTAGCGGGCTGGGAGCAGTACTTC
TRBJ1-2,.,many,TRBV6-4,13,CASSDSVSGGYTF,TGTGCCAGCAGTGACTCCGTTTCTGGAGGCTACACCTTC
TRBJ1-5,.,many,TRBV5-5,15,CASSHRAGYNQPQHF,TGTGCCAGCAGCCACCGGGCAGGGTACAATCAGCCCCAGCATTTT
TRBJ2-1,TRBD1,.,TRBV30,13,CAGDRGSYNEQFF,TGTGCCGGTGACAGGGGATCCTACAATGAGCAGTTCTTC
TRBJ2-5,.,many,TRBV4-1,13,CASSQDSRETQYF,TGCGCCAGCAGCCAAGATAGTAGAGAGACCCAGTACTTC
TRBJ1-2,.,many,TRBV11-3,13,CASSLSGNYGYTF,TGTGCCAGCAGCTTGAGCGGAAATTATGGTTACACCTTC
TRBJ2-1,TRBD2,many,TRBV4-1,16,CASSQTSGRAGNEQFF,TGCGCCAGCAGCCAAACGAGCGGGAGGGCCGGGAATGAGCAGTTCTTC
TRBJ2-2,.,many,TRBV4-2,17,CASSPISGTLNTGELFF,TGTGCCAGCAGCCCGATATCCGGGACCTTGAACACCGGGGAGCTGTTTTTT
TRBJ2-7,.,many,TRBV28,19,CASSPLRTSQRSLNYEQYF,TGTGCCAGCTCCCCGTTGAGGACGTCCCAGAGGTCGCTCAACTACGAGCAGTACTTC
TRBJ2-7,.,many,TRBV2,15,CASSEMGGGRVEQYF,TGTGCCAGCAGTGAAATGGGAGGGGGCCGGGTTGAGCAGTACTTC
TRBJ1-1,.,.,TRBV4-1,14,CASSQDGGIVKAFF,TGCGCCAGCAGCCAAGACGGGGGAATAGTCAAAGCTTTCTTT
TRBJ1-2,.,.,TRBV30,12,CAWSATVNGYTF,TGTGCCTGGAGTGCGACAGTGAACGGCTACACCTTC
TRBJ2-3,.,.,TRBV5-6,15,CASSSLRSAGDTQYF,TGTGCCAGCAGCTCCCTGCGATCTGCGGGAGATACGCAGTATTTT
TRBJ2-1,TRBD2,many,TRBV4-2,16,CASSQDDAGAGDEQFF,TGTGCCAGCAGCCAAGATGATGCGGGAGCAGGCGATGAGCAGTTCTTC
TRBJ2-2,.,many,TRBV5-5,16,CASSLGTGRNTGELFF,TGTGCCAGCAGCTTGGGAACGGGCCGAAACACCGGGGAGCTGTTTTTT
TRBJ1-5,.,many,TRBV29-1,14,CSVEDPGSNQPQHF,TGCAGCGTTGAAGATCCCGGCAGCAATCAGCCCCAGCATTTT
TRBJ1-5,TRBD1,many,TRBV7-9,14,CASSSDRKNQPQHF,TGTGCCAGCAGCTCGGACAGGAAGAATCAGCCCCAGCATTTT
TRBJ2-7,.,many,TRBV29-1,14,CSVEGGDNSYEQYF,TGCAGCGTTGAAGGGGGGGATAACTCCTACGAGCAGTACTTC
TRBJ2-1,TRBD2,many,TRBV12-3/TRBV12-4,20,CASSLRGSTSGRISYNEQFF,TGTGCCAGCAGTTTACGGGGGTCTACTAGCGGGAGGATCTCCTACAATGAGCAGTTCTTC
TRBJ2-7,TRBD2,many,TRBV5-4,15,CASSLDLAGGHEQYF,TGTGCCAGCAGCTTGGACCTAGCGGGAGGACACGAGCAGTACTTC
TRBJ2-7,TRBD2,.,TRBV12-3/TRBV12-4,15,CASSPRTSGGYEQYF,TGTGCCAGCAGTCCCAGGACTAGCGGGGGATACGAGCAGTACTTC
TRBJ2-2,.,many,TRBV14,16,CASSQGAAVNTGELFF,TGTGCCAGCAGCCAAGGGGCAGCGGTGAACACCGGGGAGCTGTTTTTT
TRBJ2-1,.,.,TRBV6-2/TRBV6-3,15,CASSYSNTRNNEQFF,TGTGCCAGCAGTTACTCGAATACTAGGAACAATGAGCAGTTCTTC
TRBJ1-2,TRBD1,few,TRBV27,15,CASSLMTGGTYGYTF,TGTGCCAGCAGTCTCATGACAGGGGGCACCTATGGCTACACCTTC
TRBJ2-1,TRBD1,many,TRBV20-1,16,CSASLGPWTGDNEQFF,TGCAGTGCAAGCTTGGGCCCGTGGACAGGGGACAATGAGCAGTTCTTC